The T cell receptor (beta chain) under discussion was sequenced for a study of beta chain features in type 1 diabetes. Whole-study findings and limits: Since sequencing was performed on cDNA, cells with high TCR expression could be over-represented. Unsettled here was the matter of whether HLA type influences TCRB rearrangement. A PCR bias possibly favoring shorter templates would apply equally to patients and controls.

The V and J ends lost 3 bases and 4 bases respectively, with 12 bases between them. This CDR3 is 15 amino acids long. CDR1 is MNHEY and CDR2 is SMNVEV in the germline V gene (reference sequence). The whole isolated RNA underwent reverse transcription, so sequencing captured expressed TCRB transcripts. Deep immunoSEQ sequencing covered naive, central memory and regulatory T cell samples. Clones were read by immunoSEQ multiplex PCR, and TCRdb kept only the in-frame ones, dropping some. The sample includes about 150,000 clones, 8.5% to 14% seen only once; the top ten take approximately 2%. This clone was counted only a few times. No antigen is known for it.

Material: central memory CD4+ T cells from blood. The sequence derives from a man aged 18 to 29 in good health. V is TRBV27 and J is TRBJ2-2; TRBD2 is a possible D gene (5 bases). The chain's CDR3 is CASSFSGTTTGELFF. CDR3 DNA: TGTGCCAGCAGTTTCTCGGGAACCACCACCGGGGAGCTGTTTTTT.